Listed here are 3 T cell receptor beta chains from one sample, sequenced in a study of cytotoxic CD8 clonotypes in ibrutinib-treated CLL. Measured with immunoSEQ multiplex PCR; TCRdb has only the in-frame clones, and not every one. This sample has tens of thousands of clones, with around 82% found just once. Sequences were derived from PBMCs, sampled at disease progression, from a patient treated with ibrutinib. Receptors were obtained from a human donor with chronic lymphocytic leukemia.

This clone was detected a few times. V usage is TRBV5-1 and J usage is TRBJ2-3; D is undetermined. This CDR3 has 14 residues. With 4 bases removed from V and 1 base from J, the gap between germline ends came to 10 bases. Germline V gene sequence: CDR1 SGHRS, CDR2 YFSETQ. The CDR3 DNA reads as TGCGCCAGCAGCCCCGTGGTCGGCACAGATACGCAGTATTTT. It translates to CASSPVVGTDTQYF.

DNA for the CDR3: TGTGCCTGGGGGCTAGCGGGAGGTATGAACGAGCAGTACTTC. As protein: CAWGLAGGMNEQYF. The chain joins TRBV30 to TRBJ2-7; 11 bases fit TRBD2. Germline CDR1 reads GTSNPN; CDR2 reads SVGIG (reference sequence). The CDR3 has 14 amino acids. The V and J ends lost 5 bases and 5 bases, in that order; junction bases with no gene match: 8. Looking up the rest from reference TRBV30 and TRBJ2-7 gives the full variable domain: SQTIHQWPATLVQPVGSPLSLECTVEGTSNPNLYWYRQAAGRGLQLLFYSVGIGQISSEVPQNLSASRPQDRQFILSSKKLLLSDSGFYLCAWGLAGGMNEQYFGPGTRLTVT.

The chain is built from TRBV28 and TRBJ1-2, with D possibly TRBD1 on 5 matching bases. This CDR3 comprises 12 residues. V was clipped by 5 bases and J by 6 bases, with 10 bases between them. CDR1 MDHEN and CDR2 SYDVKM come from the germline V gene. As DNA, the CDR3 is TGTGCCAGCAGTCGGGGGGTTGATGGCTACACCTTC. Amino acids: CASSRGVDGYTF.